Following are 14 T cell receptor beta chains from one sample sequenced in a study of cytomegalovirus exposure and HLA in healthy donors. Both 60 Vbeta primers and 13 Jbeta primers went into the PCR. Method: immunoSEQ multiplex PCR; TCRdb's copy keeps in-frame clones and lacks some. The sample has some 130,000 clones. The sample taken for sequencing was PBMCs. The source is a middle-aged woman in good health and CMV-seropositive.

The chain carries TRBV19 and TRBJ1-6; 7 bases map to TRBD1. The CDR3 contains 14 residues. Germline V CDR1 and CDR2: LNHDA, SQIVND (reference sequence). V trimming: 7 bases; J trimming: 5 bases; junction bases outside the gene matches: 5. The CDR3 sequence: CASTETGNNSPLHF. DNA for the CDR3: TGTGCCAGTACCGAGACAGGGAATAATTCACCCCTCCACTTT.

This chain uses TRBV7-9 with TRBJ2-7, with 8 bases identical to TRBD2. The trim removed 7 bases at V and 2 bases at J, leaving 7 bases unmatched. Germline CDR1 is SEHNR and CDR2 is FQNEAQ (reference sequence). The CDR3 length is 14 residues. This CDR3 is CASIPGGTTYEQYF. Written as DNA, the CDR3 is TGTGCCAGCATCCCGGGGGGGACAACCTACGAGCAGTACTTC.

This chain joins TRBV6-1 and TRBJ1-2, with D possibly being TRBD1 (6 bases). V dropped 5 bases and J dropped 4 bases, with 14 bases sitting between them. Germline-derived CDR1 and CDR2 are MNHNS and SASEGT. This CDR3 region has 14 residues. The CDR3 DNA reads TGTGCCAGCAGTCCCCGGGACACCCTCTATGGCTACACCTTC. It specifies CASSPRDTLYGYTF.

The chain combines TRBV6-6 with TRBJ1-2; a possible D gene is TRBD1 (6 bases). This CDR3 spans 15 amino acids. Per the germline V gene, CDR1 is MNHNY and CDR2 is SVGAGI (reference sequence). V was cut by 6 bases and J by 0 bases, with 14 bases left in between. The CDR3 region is CASSNTQGSNYGYTF. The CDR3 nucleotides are TGTGCCAGCAGCAACACACAGGGATCTAACTATGGCTACACCTTC.

The CDR3 DNA is TGTGCCAGCAGTTTAAGGGGAGGACGGATCTATGGCTACACCTTC. Translated: CASSLRGGRIYGYTF. V gene TRBV28 combines with J gene TRBJ1-2; D is possibly TRBD1 (5 bases). Germline V lookup: CDR1 MDHEN, CDR2 SYDVKM. V lost 2 bases to trimming and J lost 4 bases, with 14 bases between them. CDR3 length: 15 amino acids.

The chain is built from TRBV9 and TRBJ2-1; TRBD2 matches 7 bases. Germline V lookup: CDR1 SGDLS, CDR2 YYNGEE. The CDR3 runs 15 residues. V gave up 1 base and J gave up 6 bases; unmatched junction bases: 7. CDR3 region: CASSVTTSRTNEQFF. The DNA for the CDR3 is TGTGCCAGCAGCGTAACGACTAGCAGGACCAATGAGCAGTTCTTC. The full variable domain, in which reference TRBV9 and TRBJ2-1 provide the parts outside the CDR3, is DSGVTQTPKHLITATGQRVTLRCSPRSGDLSVYWYQQSLDQGLQFLIQYYNGEERAKGNILERFSAQQFPDLHSELNLSSLELGDSALYFCASSVTTSRTNEQFFGPGTRLTVL.

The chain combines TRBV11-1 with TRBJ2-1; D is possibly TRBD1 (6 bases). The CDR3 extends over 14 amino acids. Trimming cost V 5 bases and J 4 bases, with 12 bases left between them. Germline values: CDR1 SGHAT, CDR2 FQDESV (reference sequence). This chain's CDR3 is CASSTPGQYNEQFF. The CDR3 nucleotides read TGTGCCAGCAGCACCCCGGGACAATACAATGAGCAGTTCTTC.

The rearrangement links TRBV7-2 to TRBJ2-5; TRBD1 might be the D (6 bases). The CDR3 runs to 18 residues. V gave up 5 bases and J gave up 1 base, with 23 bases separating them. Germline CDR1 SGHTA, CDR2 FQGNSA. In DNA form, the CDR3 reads TGTGCCAGCAGCCCCCCACGAGGGCAGGGGTCTGCCCAAGAGACCCAGTACTTC. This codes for CASSPPRGQGSAQETQYF.

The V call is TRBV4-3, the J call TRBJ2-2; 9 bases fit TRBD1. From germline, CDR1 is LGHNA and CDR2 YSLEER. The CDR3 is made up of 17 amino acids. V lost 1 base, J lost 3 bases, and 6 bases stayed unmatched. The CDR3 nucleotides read TGCGCCAGCAGCCAAGTTGGGACAGGGTACCACACCGGGGAGCTGTTTTTT. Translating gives CASSQVGTGYHTGELFF.

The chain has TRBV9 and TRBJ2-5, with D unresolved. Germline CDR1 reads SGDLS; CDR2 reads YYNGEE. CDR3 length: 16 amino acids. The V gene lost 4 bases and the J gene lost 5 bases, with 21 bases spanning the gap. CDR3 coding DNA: TGTGCCAGCAGCCCAGAGGATGTCCCAACGACGGAGACCCAGTACTTC. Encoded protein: CASSPEDVPTTETQYF.

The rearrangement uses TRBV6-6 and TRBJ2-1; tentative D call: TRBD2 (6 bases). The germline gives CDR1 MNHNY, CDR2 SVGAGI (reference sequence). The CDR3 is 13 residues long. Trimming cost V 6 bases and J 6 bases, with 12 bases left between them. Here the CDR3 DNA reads TGTGCCAGCAGCTTAGCGGCTCCCAATGAGCAGTTCTTC. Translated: CASSLAAPNEQFF.

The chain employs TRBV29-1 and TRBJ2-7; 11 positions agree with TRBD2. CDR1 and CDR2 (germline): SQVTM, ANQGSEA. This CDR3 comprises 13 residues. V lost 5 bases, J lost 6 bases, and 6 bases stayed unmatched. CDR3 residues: CSVPTSGAGEQYF. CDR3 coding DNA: TGCAGCGTTCCGACTAGCGGGGCGGGCGAGCAGTACTTC.

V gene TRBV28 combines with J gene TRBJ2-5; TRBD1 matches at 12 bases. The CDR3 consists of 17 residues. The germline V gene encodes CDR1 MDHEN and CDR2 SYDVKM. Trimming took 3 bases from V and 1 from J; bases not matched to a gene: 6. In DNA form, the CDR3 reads TGTGCCAGCAGTTTCCGGGACAGGGGGCGCTCCCAAGAGACCCAGTACTTC. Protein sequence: CASSFRDRGRSQETQYF.

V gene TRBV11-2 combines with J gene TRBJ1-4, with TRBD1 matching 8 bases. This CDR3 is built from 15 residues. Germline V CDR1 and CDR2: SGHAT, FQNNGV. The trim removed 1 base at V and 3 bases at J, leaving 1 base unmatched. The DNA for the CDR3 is TGTGCCAGCAGCTTAGGGGACAGGCCTAATGAAAAACTGTTTTTT. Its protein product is CASSLGDRPNEKLFF.